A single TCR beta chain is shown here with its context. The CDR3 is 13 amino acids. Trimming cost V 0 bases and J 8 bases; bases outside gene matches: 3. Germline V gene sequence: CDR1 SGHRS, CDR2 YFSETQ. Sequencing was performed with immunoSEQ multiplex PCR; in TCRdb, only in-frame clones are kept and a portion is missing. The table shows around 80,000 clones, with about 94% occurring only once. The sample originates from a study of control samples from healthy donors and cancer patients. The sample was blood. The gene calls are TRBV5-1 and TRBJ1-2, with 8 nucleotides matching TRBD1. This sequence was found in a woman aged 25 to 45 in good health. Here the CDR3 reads CASSLEQGVGYTF. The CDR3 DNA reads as TGCGCCAGCAGCTTGGAACAGGGGGTCGGCTACACCTTC.